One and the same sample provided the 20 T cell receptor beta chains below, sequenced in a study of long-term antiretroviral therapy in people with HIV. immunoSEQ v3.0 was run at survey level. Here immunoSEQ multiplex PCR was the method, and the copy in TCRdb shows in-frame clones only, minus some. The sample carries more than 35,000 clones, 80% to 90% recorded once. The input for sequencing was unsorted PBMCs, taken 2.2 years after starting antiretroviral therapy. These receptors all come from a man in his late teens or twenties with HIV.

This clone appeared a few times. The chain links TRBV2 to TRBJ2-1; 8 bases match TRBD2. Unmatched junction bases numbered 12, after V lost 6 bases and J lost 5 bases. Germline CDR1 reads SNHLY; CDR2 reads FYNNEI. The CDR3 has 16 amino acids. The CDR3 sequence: CASSPRGLEFNNEQFF. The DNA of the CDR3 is TGTGCCAGCAGCCCAAGGGGACTAGAGTTCAACAATGAGCAGTTCTTC.

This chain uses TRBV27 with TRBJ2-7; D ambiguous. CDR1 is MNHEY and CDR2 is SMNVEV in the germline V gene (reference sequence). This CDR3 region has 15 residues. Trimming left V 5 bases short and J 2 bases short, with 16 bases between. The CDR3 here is CASSPRTVAAYEQYF. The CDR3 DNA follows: TGTGCCAGCAGTCCTCGGACGGTTGCAGCCTACGAGCAGTACTTC.

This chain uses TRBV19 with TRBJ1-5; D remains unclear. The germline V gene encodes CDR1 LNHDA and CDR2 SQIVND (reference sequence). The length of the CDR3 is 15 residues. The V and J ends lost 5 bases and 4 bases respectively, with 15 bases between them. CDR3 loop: CASSSQEGWNQPQHF. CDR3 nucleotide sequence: TGTGCCAGTAGTTCCCAGGAAGGGTGGAATCAGCCCCAGCATTTT.

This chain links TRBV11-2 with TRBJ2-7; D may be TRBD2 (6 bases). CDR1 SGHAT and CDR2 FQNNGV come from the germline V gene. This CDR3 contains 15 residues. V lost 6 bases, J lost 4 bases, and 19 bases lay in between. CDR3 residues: CASRGTGDTGYEQYF. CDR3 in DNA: TGTGCCAGCAGAGGAACGGGGGATACGGGTTACGAGCAGTACTTC.

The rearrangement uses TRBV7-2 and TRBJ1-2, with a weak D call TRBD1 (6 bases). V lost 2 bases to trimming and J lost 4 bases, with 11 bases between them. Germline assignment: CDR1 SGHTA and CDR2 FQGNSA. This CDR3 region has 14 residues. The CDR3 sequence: CASSLPTGLYGYTF. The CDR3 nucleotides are TGTGCCAGCAGCTTACCGACAGGACTCTATGGCTACACCTTC. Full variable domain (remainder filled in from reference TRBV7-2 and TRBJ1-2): GAGVSQSPSNKVTEKGKDVELRCDPISGHTALYWYRQSLGQGLEFLIYFQGNSAPDKSGLPSDRFSAERTGGSVSTLTIQRTQQEDSAVYLCASSLPTGLYGYTFGSGTRLTVV.

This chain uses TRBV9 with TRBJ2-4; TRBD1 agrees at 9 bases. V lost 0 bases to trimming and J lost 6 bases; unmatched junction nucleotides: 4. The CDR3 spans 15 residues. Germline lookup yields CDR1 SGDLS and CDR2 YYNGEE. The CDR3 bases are TGTGCCAGCAGCGTAGAGGGACAGGGAGGAAACATTCAGTACTTC. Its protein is CASSVEGQGGNIQYF.

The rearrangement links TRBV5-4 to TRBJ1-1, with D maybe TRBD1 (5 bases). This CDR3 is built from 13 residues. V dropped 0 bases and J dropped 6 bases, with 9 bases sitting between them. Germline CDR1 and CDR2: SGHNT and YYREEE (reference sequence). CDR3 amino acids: CASSLAGGAEAFF. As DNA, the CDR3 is TGTGCCAGCAGCTTGGCGGGGGGGGCTGAAGCTTTCTTT.

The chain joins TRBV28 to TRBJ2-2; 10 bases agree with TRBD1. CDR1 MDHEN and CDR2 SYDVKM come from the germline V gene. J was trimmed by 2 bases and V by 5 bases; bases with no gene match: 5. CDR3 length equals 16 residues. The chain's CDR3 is CASSPWTGGNTGELFF. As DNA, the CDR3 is TGTGCCAGCAGTCCCTGGACAGGGGGTAACACCGGGGAGCTGTTTTTT. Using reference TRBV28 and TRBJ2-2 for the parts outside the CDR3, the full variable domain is DVKVTQSSRYLVKRTGEKVFLECVQDMDHENMFWYRQDPGLGLRLIYFSYDVKMKEKGDIPEGYSVSREKKERFSLILESASTNQTSMYLCASSPWTGGNTGELFFGEGSRLTVL.

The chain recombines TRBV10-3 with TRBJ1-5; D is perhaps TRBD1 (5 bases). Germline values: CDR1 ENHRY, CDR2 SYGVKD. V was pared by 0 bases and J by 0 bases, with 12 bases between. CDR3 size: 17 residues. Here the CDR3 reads CAISESGGLYSNQPQHF. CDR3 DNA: TGTGCCATCAGTGAGTCGGGGGGACTCTATAGCAATCAGCCCCAGCATTTT.

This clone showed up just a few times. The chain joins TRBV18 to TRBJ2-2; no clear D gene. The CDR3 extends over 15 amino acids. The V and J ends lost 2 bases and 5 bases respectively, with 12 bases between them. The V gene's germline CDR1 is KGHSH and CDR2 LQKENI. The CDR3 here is CASSPVFAPTGELFF. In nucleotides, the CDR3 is TGTGCCAGCTCACCAGTATTCGCGCCAACCGGGGAGCTGTTTTTT.

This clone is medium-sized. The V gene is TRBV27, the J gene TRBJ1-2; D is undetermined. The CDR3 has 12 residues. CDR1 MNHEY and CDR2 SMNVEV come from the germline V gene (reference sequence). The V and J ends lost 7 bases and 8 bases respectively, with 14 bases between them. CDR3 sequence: CASTAGRAGYTF. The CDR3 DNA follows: TGTGCCAGCACGGCGGGAAGAGCGGGCTACACCTTC.

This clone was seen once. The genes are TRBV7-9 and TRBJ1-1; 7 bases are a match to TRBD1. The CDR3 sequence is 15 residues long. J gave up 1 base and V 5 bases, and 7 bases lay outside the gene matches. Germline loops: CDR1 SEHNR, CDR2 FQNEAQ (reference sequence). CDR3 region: CASSPTDRRNTEAFF. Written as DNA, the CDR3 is TGTGCCAGCAGCCCAACGGACAGGCGGAACACTGAAGCTTTCTTT.

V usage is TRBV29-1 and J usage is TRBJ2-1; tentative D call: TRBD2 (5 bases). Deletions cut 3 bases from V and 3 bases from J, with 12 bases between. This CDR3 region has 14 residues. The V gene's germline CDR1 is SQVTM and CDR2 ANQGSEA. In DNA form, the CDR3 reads TGCAGCGTTGAGGACGGGATGAGCTACAATGAGCAGTTCTTC. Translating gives CSVEDGMSYNEQFF.

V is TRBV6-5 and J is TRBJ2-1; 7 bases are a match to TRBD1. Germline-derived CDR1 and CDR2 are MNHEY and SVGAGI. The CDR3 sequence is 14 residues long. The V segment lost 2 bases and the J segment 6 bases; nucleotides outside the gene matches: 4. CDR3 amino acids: CASSYVAGGNEQFF. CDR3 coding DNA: TGTGCCAGCAGTTACGTTGCAGGGGGCAATGAGCAGTTCTTC.

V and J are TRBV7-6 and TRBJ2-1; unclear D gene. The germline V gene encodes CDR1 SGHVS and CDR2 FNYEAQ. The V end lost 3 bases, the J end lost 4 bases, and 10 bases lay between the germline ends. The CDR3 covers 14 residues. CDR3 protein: CASSFGGFYNEQFF. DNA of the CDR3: TGTGCCAGCAGCTTTGGCGGTTTTTACAATGAGCAGTTCTTC.

CDR3 in DNA: TGTGCCAGCAGTGCGGGCACAGATACGCAGTATTTT. Translating gives CASSAGTDTQYF. The chain couples TRBV2 to TRBJ2-3; D remains ambiguous. The ends were cut back, 4 bases at V and 1 base at J, with 3 bases in the middle. Germline CDR1 is SNHLY and CDR2 is FYNNEI. The CDR3 loop spans 12 amino acids.

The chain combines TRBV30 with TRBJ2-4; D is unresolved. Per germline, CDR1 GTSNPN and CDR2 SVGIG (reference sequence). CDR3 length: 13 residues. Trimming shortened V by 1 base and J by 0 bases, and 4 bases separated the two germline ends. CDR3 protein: CAWSALAKNIQYF. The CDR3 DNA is TGTGCCTGGAGTGCCTTAGCCAAAAACATTCAGTACTTC.

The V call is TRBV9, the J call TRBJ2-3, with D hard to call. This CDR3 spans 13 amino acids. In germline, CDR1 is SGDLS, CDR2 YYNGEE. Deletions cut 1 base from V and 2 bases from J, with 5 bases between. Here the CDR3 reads CASSVQDTDTQYF. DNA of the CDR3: TGTGCCAGCAGCGTACAGGACACAGATACGCAGTATTTT.

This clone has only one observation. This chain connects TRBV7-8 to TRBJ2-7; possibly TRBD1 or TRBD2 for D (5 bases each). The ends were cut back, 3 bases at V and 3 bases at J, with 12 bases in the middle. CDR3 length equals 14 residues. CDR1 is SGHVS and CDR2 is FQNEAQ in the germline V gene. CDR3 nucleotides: TGTGCCAGCAGCTTCGGGACGGTAGTCTACGAGCAGTACTTC. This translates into CASSFGTVVYEQYF.

This CDR3 is CASSFGTRPEYEQYF. Here the CDR3 DNA reads TGTGCCAGCAGCTTTGGGACTAGGCCAGAGTACGAGCAGTACTTC. The rearrangement uses TRBV7-2 and TRBJ2-7, with 8 bases lining up with TRBD2. This CDR3 is built from 15 residues. Trimming cost V 3 bases and J 4 bases; bases outside gene matches: 8. The germline V gene encodes CDR1 SGHTA and CDR2 FQGNSA.